This T cell receptor (beta chain) came from a study of T-cell reconstitution after alpha-beta-depleted transplantation in children. Germline trimming cut 0 bases from V and 5 bases from J; bases unmatched to any gene: 18. The CDR3 extends over 21 amino acids. Germline loops: CDR1 MGHRA, CDR2 YSYEKL. The table lists this clonotype with many counts. Preparation of the TCRbeta library involved a method that used unique molecular identifiers. TCRdb re-called the PCR reads through MiXCR, storing one row per CDR3 protein. The sample has approximately 100,000 distinct CDR3 sequences, 10% to 15% seen once. This TCR was sampled from a human donor who donated a stem cell graft to a child with inherited bone marrow failure. The chain combines TRBV4-1 with TRBJ2-2, with 10 positions matching TRBD2. Sequences were derived from PBMCs from the stem cell graft donor, sampled from the stem cell graft. CDR3 coding DNA: TGCGCCAGCAGCCAAGAACCCGCTAGCGGGAGTCAGGGAGAGAGGACCGGGGAGCTGTTTTTT. Translating gives CASSQEPASGSQGERTGELFF.